This T cell receptor (beta chain) stems from a study of blood T cells in healthy people across ages. Study at large: About one barcoded beta molecule per two T cells came from capture by template switching.

The study, taken as a whole, reports: With unsorted PBMCs, a conclusive comparison of naive versus antigen-experienced cells was not possible.

This clonotype turned up a few times. Its antigen is still unknown. A sample-barcoded 5' primer and a J-beta primer mix were used in a second PCR of roughly 7 to 11 cycles. Via MiXCR, TCRdb re-called the 5' RACE reads, giving one row per CDR3 protein. The sample holds some 760,000 distinct CDR3 sequences, around 25% seen once. These data were also reused for a study on T cells of mothers and their children.

Sequencing input: blood. The sequence came from a boy younger than 18 in good health.

CDR3 residues: CASSLVGERYEQYF. The CDR3 DNA follows: TGTGCCAGCAGCTTGGTAGGGGAACGGTACGAGCAGTACTTC. The V call is TRBV7-6, the J call TRBJ2-7; possible D gene TRBD1, 5 bases. The V end was cut by 3 bases, the J end by 4 bases, with 13 bases between. The germline CDR1 and CDR2 sequences are SGHVS and FNYEAQ. This CDR3 comprises 14 residues.